This T cell receptor beta chain is drawn from a study of blood T cells in healthy people across ages. With a J-beta primer mix and a sample-barcoded 5' primer, a second PCR ran about 6 to 11 cycles. The template-switch adaptor, which had 12 random nucleotides, put a tag on each cDNA molecule. TCRdb fed the 5' RACE reads into MiXCR, producing one record per CDR3 protein. The sample has 1,300,000 or so distinct CDR3 sequences, approximately 59% seen once; the top ten hold 6.5% to 8%. V shed 0 bases and J shed 10 bases, with 24 bases lying between them. Germline V gene data show CDR1 as SGHAT and CDR2 as FQNNGV. The CDR3 has 17 residues. This clonotype was detected only a few times. Antigen specificity is unknown. General observations from the study: Measured against age, TCR beta diversity per million T cells decreased in a roughly linear manner.

The receptor was derived from a man between 18 and 35 years old in good health. This chain links TRBV11-2 with TRBJ1-1; D is perhaps TRBD1 (6 bases). The sample was blood. CDR3 nucleotides: TGTGCCAGCAGCTTAGATCAGGGTGCGGGGGGCTTTTGGCGAGCTTTCTTT. This sequence encodes CASSLDQGAGGFWRAFF. Full variable domain (missing parts from reference TRBV11-2 and TRBJ1-1): EAGVAQSPRYKIIEKRQSVAFWCNPISGHATLYWYQQILGQGPKLLIQFQNNGVVDDSQLPKDRFSAERLKGVDSTLKIQPAKLEDSAVYLCASSLDQGAGGFWRAFFGQGTRLTVV.